These T cell receptor beta chains were read from a single sample in a study of human T cells and chemical hapten exposure. Via MiXCR, TCRdb re-called the RACE reads, giving one row per CDR3 protein. Of about 68,000 distinct CDR3 sequences in the sample, approximately 10% were seen once. Source: whole blood, taken in connection with sensitization to the hapten diphenylcyclopropenone (DPC). The receptors come from a woman aged 50 to 60 with alopecia areata. Some clones in this sample may be carry-over from other donors' samples. Both conserved end residues are part of each CDR3. D genes are given only for firm matches. Not all rows give a size; the values are once, few, many and, for expanded clones, a class.

j_call: TRBJ2-7; d_call: .; v_call: TRBV6-1; clone_size: .; cdr3_nt: TGTGCCAGCAGTAGAGCTAGCGCATACGAGCAGTACTTC; cdr3_aa: CASSRASAYEQYF
j_call: TRBJ2-2; d_call: .; v_call: TRBV30; clone_size: few; cdr3_nt: TGTGCCTGGAGTGTGCTGGGAACCGGGGAGCTGTTTTTT; cdr3_aa: CAWSVLGTGELFF
j_call: TRBJ2-1; d_call: .; v_call: TRBV4-2; clone_size: many; cdr3_nt: TGTGCCAGCAGCCAAGATGTAAGGGTAAACAATGAGCAGTTCTTC; cdr3_aa: CASSQDVRVNNEQFF
j_call: TRBJ2-3; d_call: .; v_call: TRBV5-1; clone_size: many; cdr3_nt: TGCGCCAGCAGCTTGGGACGCACAGATACGCAGTATTTT; cdr3_aa: CASSLGRTDTQYF
j_call: TRBJ2-3; d_call: TRBD2; v_call: TRBV6-6; clone_size: many; cdr3_nt: TGTGCCAGCAGTCCTAACCCAATAGCGGGGCCCACAGATACGCAGTATTTT; cdr3_aa: CASSPNPIAGPTDTQYF
j_call: TRBJ2-5; d_call: .; v_call: TRBV6-2/TRBV6-3; clone_size: many; cdr3_nt: TGTGCCAGCAGTTCCCTTCGTCGGACCCAGTACTTC; cdr3_aa: CASSSLRRTQYF
j_call: TRBJ2-7; d_call: .; v_call: TRBV20-1; clone_size: .; cdr3_nt: TGCAGTGCTAGTACGGCCCGCTACGAGCAGTACTTC; cdr3_aa: CSASTARYEQYF
j_call: TRBJ2-2; d_call: TRBD1; v_call: TRBV7-2; clone_size: .; cdr3_nt: TGTGCCAGCAGCGCAAGCCCAGGGGGACAACGCACCGGGGAGCTGTTTTTT; cdr3_aa: CASSASPGGQRTGELFF
j_call: TRBJ1-6; d_call: TRBD1; v_call: TRBV18; clone_size: many; cdr3_nt: TGTGCCAGCTCACTAACCGGACAGGGAGGGAATTCACCCCTCCACTTT; cdr3_aa: CASSLTGQGGNSPLHF
j_call: TRBJ1-6; d_call: .; v_call: TRBV7-2; clone_size: few; cdr3_nt: TGTGCCAGCAGCTTAAATATTGTCTCAGGGAATTCACCCCTCCACTTT; cdr3_aa: CASSLNIVSGNSPLHF
j_call: TRBJ2-7; d_call: TRBD2; v_call: TRBV5-1; clone_size: .; cdr3_nt: TGCGCCAGCAGCGTCGGACTAGCCTCCTACGAGCAGTACTTC; cdr3_aa: CASSVGLASYEQYF
j_call: TRBJ2-5; d_call: .; v_call: TRBV29-1; clone_size: many; cdr3_nt: TGCAGCGTTGACGCGACAGACCAAGAGACCCAGTACTTC; cdr3_aa: CSVDATDQETQYF
j_call: TRBJ2-3; d_call: .; v_call: TRBV7-9; clone_size: few; cdr3_nt: TGTGCCAGCAGCCACGAAGTCCCAGATACGCAGTATTTT; cdr3_aa: CASSHEVPDTQYF
j_call: TRBJ1-2; d_call: .; v_call: TRBV28; clone_size: .; cdr3_nt: TGTGCCAGCAGTTTAAGCTTTGGCTACACCTTC; cdr3_aa: CASSLSFGYTF
j_call: TRBJ2-2; d_call: TRBD1; v_call: TRBV5-1; clone_size: few; cdr3_nt: TGCGCCAGCAGCTTGGATTTTGGACAGGGGGTTCCCGGGGAGCTGTTTTTT; cdr3_aa: CASSLDFGQGVPGELFF
j_call: TRBJ1-2; d_call: .; v_call: TRBV6-5; clone_size: .; cdr3_nt: TGTGCCAGCAGTAGTCAGATTAACTATGGCTACACCTTC; cdr3_aa: CASSSQINYGYTF
j_call: TRBJ2-3; d_call: TRBD2; v_call: TRBV27; clone_size: few; cdr3_nt: TGTGCCAGCAGTTTATCGACCCCTTTAGCGGGGGCCTACACAGATACGCAGTATTTT; cdr3_aa: CASSLSTPLAGAYTDTQYF
j_call: TRBJ1-2; d_call: .; v_call: TRBV3-1; clone_size: many; cdr3_nt: TGTGCCAGCAGCCAAACCAGACAGGCTAACTATGGCTACACCTTC; cdr3_aa: CASSQTRQANYGYTF
j_call: TRBJ2-7; d_call: .; v_call: TRBV6-1; clone_size: .; cdr3_nt: TGTGCCAGCAGTTGGGGCTCCTACGAGCAGTACTTC; cdr3_aa: CASSWGSYEQYF
j_call: TRBJ2-5; d_call: .; v_call: TRBV19; clone_size: many; cdr3_nt: TGTGCCAGTAGAGAGGGACCGGGACAAGAGACCCAGTACTTC; cdr3_aa: CASREGPGQETQYF
j_call: TRBJ1-5; d_call: TRBD1; v_call: TRBV11-2; clone_size: .; cdr3_nt: TGTGCCAGCAGCTTAGGGACAGGGTCGGGGAATCAGCCCCAGCATTTT; cdr3_aa: CASSLGTGSGNQPQHF
j_call: TRBJ1-1; d_call: .; v_call: TRBV28; clone_size: few; cdr3_nt: TGTGCCAGCAGTGAAACTGAAGCTTTCTTT; cdr3_aa: CASSETEAFF
j_call: TRBJ2-1; d_call: .; v_call: TRBV18; clone_size: few; cdr3_nt: TGTGCCAGCTCACCACCTGTCAATGAGCAGTTCTTC; cdr3_aa: CASSPPVNEQFF
j_call: TRBJ2-7; d_call: .; v_call: TRBV4-2; clone_size: .; cdr3_nt: TGTGCCAGCAGCCAAGATATGTCCGCCTTCGAGCAGTACTTC; cdr3_aa: CASSQDMSAFEQYF
j_call: TRBJ2-7; d_call: .; v_call: TRBV3-1; clone_size: few; cdr3_nt: TGTGCCAGCAGCCTGTTGGGGGCTTACGAGCAGTACTTC; cdr3_aa: CASSLLGAYEQYF
j_call: TRBJ1-2; d_call: .; v_call: TRBV12-2; clone_size: few; cdr3_nt: TGTGCAAGTCGCTTAGTTAGGGGGCGCGGTCACTATGGCTACACCTTC; cdr3_aa: CASRLVRGRGHYGYTF
j_call: TRBJ2-3; d_call: TRBD2; v_call: TRBV10-3; clone_size: few; cdr3_nt: TGTGCCATCAGTGGACTAGCGGGGGCGAGCACAGATACGCAGTATTTT; cdr3_aa: CAISGLAGASTDTQYF
j_call: TRBJ1-5; d_call: TRBD1; v_call: TRBV9; clone_size: .; cdr3_nt: TGTGCCAGCAGCGTGACAGGGGGCGCGGGGCAGCCCCAGCATTTT; cdr3_aa: CASSVTGGAGQPQHF
j_call: TRBJ2-7; d_call: .; v_call: TRBV7-9; clone_size: few; cdr3_nt: TGTGCCAGCAGCCCCGACAACTACGAGCAGTACTTC; cdr3_aa: CASSPDNYEQYF
j_call: TRBJ1-1; d_call: TRBD1; v_call: TRBV7-6; clone_size: many; cdr3_nt: TGTGCCAGCAGCTCGGGCGGACAGGGCCCTGAAGCTTTCTTT; cdr3_aa: CASSSGGQGPEAFF
j_call: TRBJ1-5; d_call: TRBD1; v_call: TRBV6-2/TRBV6-3; clone_size: .; cdr3_nt: TGTGCCAGCACTCGGACAGGGGCTAATCAGCCCCAGCATTTT; cdr3_aa: CASTRTGANQPQHF
j_call: TRBJ2-2; d_call: .; v_call: TRBV20-1; clone_size: few; cdr3_nt: TGCAGTGCCCGAGGGCTTCCGAACACCGGGGAGCTGTTTTTT; cdr3_aa: CSARGLPNTGELFF
j_call: TRBJ2-7; d_call: TRBD2; v_call: TRBV7-9; clone_size: few; cdr3_nt: TGTGCCAGCAGCTTCAATCCGGGACTAGCGACATACGAGCAGTACTTC; cdr3_aa: CASSFNPGLATYEQYF
j_call: TRBJ2-1; d_call: TRBD2; v_call: TRBV29-1; clone_size: few; cdr3_nt: TGCAGCGTTCAATCTAGCGGCTCCTACAATGAGCAGTTCTTC; cdr3_aa: CSVQSSGSYNEQFF
j_call: TRBJ2-7; d_call: .; v_call: TRBV5-8; clone_size: many; cdr3_nt: TGTGCCAGCAGCTGGGCCACAGGATCCGAGCAGTACTTC; cdr3_aa: CASSWATGSEQYF
j_call: TRBJ2-1; d_call: .; v_call: TRBV4-3; clone_size: many; cdr3_nt: TGCGCCAGCAGCCCAGTAGCTAACAATGAGCAGTTCTTC; cdr3_aa: CASSPVANNEQFF
j_call: TRBJ2-3; d_call: .; v_call: TRBV14; clone_size: few; cdr3_nt: TGTGCCAGCAGCCAAGATAACCTCGCAGATACGCAGTATTTT; cdr3_aa: CASSQDNLADTQYF
j_call: TRBJ2-4; d_call: .; v_call: TRBV29-1; clone_size: many; cdr3_nt: TGCAGCGTTGAAGATCGGATAGCAGCCAAAAACATTCAGTACTTC; cdr3_aa: CSVEDRIAAKNIQYF
j_call: TRBJ1-6; d_call: TRBD1; v_call: TRBV5-1; clone_size: .; cdr3_nt: TGCGCCAGCAGCCGGGGGACAGGGGGCGCAGATAATTCACCCCTCCACTTT; cdr3_aa: CASSRGTGGADNSPLHF
j_call: TRBJ1-2; d_call: TRBD1; v_call: TRBV5-8; clone_size: many; cdr3_nt: TGTGCCAGCAGCTTGTGGCAGGGGGGATCGATCGGCTACACCTTC; cdr3_aa: CASSLWQGGSIGYTF
j_call: TRBJ1-3; d_call: TRBD1; v_call: TRBV12-3/TRBV12-4; clone_size: .; cdr3_nt: TGTGCCAGCAGCCCCACAGGGGCGTACTCTGGAAACACCATATATTTT; cdr3_aa: CASSPTGAYSGNTIYF